These 14 T cell receptor beta chains were sequenced from one sample in a study of T cell repertoires in cytomegalovirus infection. TCRdb re-analysed the reads in MiXCR, keeping a single row per CDR3 protein. The data hold some 440,000 distinct CDR3 sequences, with approximately 31% observed a single time. Material for sequencing was PBMCs. All receptors come from a human donor in good health (CMV status not recorded). Some clones in this sample may be carry-over from other donors' samples.

This clonotype appeared many times. This chain uses TRBV7-8 with TRBJ2-4, with 7 positions matching TRBD2. The CDR3 covers 19 residues. The V segment lost 5 bases and the J segment 0 bases; nucleotides outside the gene matches: 16. Germline V lookup: CDR1 SGHVS, CDR2 FQNEAQ. CDR3: CASSTRLAISLLAKNIQYF. CDR3 nucleotide sequence: TGTGCCAGCAGCACCCGACTAGCTATTTCCCTCCTAGCCAAAAACATTCAGTACTTC.

This clonotype was counted many times. The CDR3 region has the DNA TGTGCCAGCAGCACGGGACAGGGGAACGAGCAGTACTTC. This encodes CASSTGQGNEQYF. This chain uses TRBV7-8 with TRBJ2-7, with TRBD1 matching over 10 bases. The CDR3 has 13 amino acids. The V gene end was trimmed by 5 bases and the J gene end by 5 bases; junction bases not matched to a gene: 3. Germline V gene data show CDR1 as SGHVS and CDR2 as FQNEAQ.

The chain uses TRBV20-1 and TRBJ2-3; 9 bases are a match to TRBD2. Per the germline V gene, CDR1 is DFQATT and CDR2 is SNEGSKA (reference sequence). The CDR3 has 15 residues. After removal of 6 bases from V and 3 bases from J, the junction contained 10 bases not matched to a gene. The CDR3 sequence: CSAPRRGGSTDTQYF. CDR3 nucleotides: TGCAGTGCCCCGAGGCGGGGGGGGTCGACAGATACGCAGTATTTT.

This clonotype was seen at least ten times. The chain has TRBV7-2 and TRBJ1-2, with D possibly being TRBD1 (5 bases). Germline V CDR1 and CDR2: SGHTA, FQGNSA. V lost 1 base, J lost 6 bases, and 12 bases lay in between. This CDR3 contains 14 residues. DNA of the CDR3: TGTGCCAGCAGCTTAGTTGGGGGATCTGATGGCTACACCTTC. Residues: CASSLVGGSDGYTF. Drawing the rest from reference TRBV7-2 and TRBJ1-2, the complete variable domain is GAGVSQSPSNKVTEKGKDVELRCDPISGHTALYWYRQSLGQGLEFLIYFQGNSAPDKSGLPSDRFSAERTGGSVSTLTIQRTQQEDSAVYLCASSLVGGSDGYTFGSGTRLTVV.

This clonotype occurred a few times. This chain links TRBV20-1 with TRBJ2-7; possible D gene TRBD2, 6 bases. Deletions cut 5 bases from V and 3 bases from J, with 11 bases between. The CDR3 extends over 12 amino acids. Germline V gene sequence: CDR1 DFQATT, CDR2 SNEGSKA (reference sequence). CDR3 DNA: TGCAGTGCTCGGGAGATGGGCTACGAGCAGTACTTC. Translated: CSAREMGYEQYF.

The CDR3 nucleotides are TGTGCCAGCAGTGACCCGACAGAAGGGGGAGGACGTTGGAATTCACCCCTCCACTTT. Encoded protein: CASSDPTEGGGRWNSPLHF. The rearrangement links TRBV6-1 to TRBJ1-6, with a weak D call TRBD1 (6 bases). The length of the CDR3 is 19 residues. Per the germline V gene, CDR1 is MNHNS and CDR2 is SASEGT. V was shortened by 3 bases and J by 7 bases, with 25 bases between the two germline ends.

The chain combines TRBV19 with TRBJ2-3; the D gene could be TRBD1 or TRBD2 (5 bases each). Trimming left V 4 bases short and J 5 bases short, with 16 bases between. There are 15 residues in the CDR3. The germline V gene encodes CDR1 LNHDA and CDR2 SQIVND (reference sequence). CDR3 region: CASSTYGVQGDTQYF. The DNA of the CDR3 is TGTGCCAGTAGTACCTACGGGGTGCAGGGAGATACGCAGTATTTT. Drawing the rest from reference TRBV19 and TRBJ2-3, the complete variable domain is DGGITQSPKYLFRKEGQNVTLSCEQNLNHDAMYWYRQDPGQGLRLIYYSQIVNDFQKGDIAEGYSVSREKKESFPLTVTSAQKNPTAFYLCASSTYGVQGDTQYFGPGTRLTVL.

V is TRBV9 and J is TRBJ1-6; D not certain. Per germline, CDR1 SGDLS and CDR2 YYNGEE. This CDR3 is 13 amino acids long. Trimming cost V 3 bases and J 8 bases, with 9 bases left between them. Written as DNA, the CDR3 is TGTGCCAGCAGCGGTCTTTGGGATTCACCCCTCCACTTT. Protein: CASSGLWDSPLHF.

The CDR3 sequence: CSARGLESDSPLHF. Here the CDR3 DNA reads TGCAGTGCTAGAGGTTTGGAGAGTGATTCACCCCTCCACTTT. The chain uses TRBV20-1 and TRBJ1-6, with D hard to call. Germline CDR1 reads DFQATT; CDR2 reads SNEGSKA (reference sequence). This CDR3 is built from 14 residues. With 1 base removed from V and 8 bases from J, the gap between germline ends came to 12 bases.

The chain links TRBV3-1 to TRBJ1-6; D unresolved. This CDR3 has 14 amino acids. V lost 0 bases to trimming and J lost 10 bases, with 10 bases between them. The V gene's germline CDR1 is LGHDT and CDR2 YNNKEL (reference sequence). The CDR3 region has the DNA TGTGCCAGCAGCCAAGAGGTCCAGCGCTCACCCCTCCACTTT. This encodes CASSQEVQRSPLHF.

Concerning this clonotype: A read error may explain this, as a much larger clone is one base away. V gene TRBV7-2 combines with J gene TRBJ2-5, with TRBD2 as a possible D gene (5 bases). V was pared by 4 bases and J by 8 bases, with 11 bases between. Germline V gives CDR1 SGHTA, CDR2 FQGNSA. This CDR3 contains 12 residues. The CDR3 here is CASSSDGDTQYF. Written as DNA, the CDR3 is TGTGCCAGCAGCTCGGACGGGGATACCCAGTACTTC.

V gene TRBV28 combines with J gene TRBJ2-7, with 9 nucleotides matching TRBD1. J gave up 5 bases and V 5 bases, and 10 bases lay outside the gene matches. Looked up from germline, CDR1 is MDHEN and CDR2 is SYDVKM. The CDR3 has 15 amino acids. DNA for the CDR3: TGTGCCAGCAGTCCCGCCCCCGGGACAGGGAACGAGCAGTACTTC. This gives the protein CASSPAPGTGNEQYF. Full variable domain (rest looked up from reference TRBV28 and TRBJ2-7): DVKVTQSSRYLVKRTGEKVFLECVQDMDHENMFWYRQDPGLGLRLIYFSYDVKMKEKGDIPEGYSVSREKKERFSLILESASTNQTSMYLCASSPAPGTGNEQYFGPGTRLTVT.

There are a few counts of this clonotype. The rearrangement uses TRBV14 and TRBJ2-5; 13 nucleotides agree with TRBD2. J lost 6 bases, V lost 1 base, and 5 bases had no gene match. This CDR3 comprises 16 residues. CDR1 is SGHDN and CDR2 is FVKESK in the germline V gene. The CDR3 region is CASSQAGTSGKKTQYF. DNA for the CDR3: TGTGCCAGCAGCCAAGCGGGGACTAGCGGGAAGAAGACCCAGTACTTC. Looking up the rest from reference TRBV14 and TRBJ2-5 gives the full variable domain: EAGVTQFPSHSVIEKGQTVTLRCDPISGHDNLYWYRRVMGKEIKFLLHFVKESKQDESGMPNNRFLAERTGGTYSTLKVQPAELEDSGVYFCASSQAGTSGKKTQYFGPGTRLLVL.

This clonotype was seen more than once but under ten times. The gene calls are TRBV12-3 or TRBV12-4 and TRBJ1-3; weak D call: TRBD1 (5 bases). This CDR3 has 18 amino acids. The V and J ends lost 3 bases and 0 bases respectively, with 18 bases between them. The CDR3 reads CASSFGVFDSSSGNTIYF. In DNA form, the CDR3 reads TGTGCCAGCAGTTTTGGGGTTTTTGACAGCTCCTCTGGAAACACCATATATTTT.